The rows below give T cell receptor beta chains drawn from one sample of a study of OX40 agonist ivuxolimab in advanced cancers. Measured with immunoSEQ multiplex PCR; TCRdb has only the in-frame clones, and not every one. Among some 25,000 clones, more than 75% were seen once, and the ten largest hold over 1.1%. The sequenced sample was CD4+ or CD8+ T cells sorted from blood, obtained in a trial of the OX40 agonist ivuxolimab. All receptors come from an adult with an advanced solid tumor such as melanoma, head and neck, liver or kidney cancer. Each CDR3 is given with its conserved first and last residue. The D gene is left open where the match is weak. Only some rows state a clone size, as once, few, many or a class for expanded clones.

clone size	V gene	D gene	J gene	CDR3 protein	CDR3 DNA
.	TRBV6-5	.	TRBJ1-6	CASSYRGGSPLHF	TGTGCCAGCAGTTACAGGGGAGGATCACCCCTCCACTTT
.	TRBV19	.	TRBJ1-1	CASSIGPQRNTEAFF	TGTGCCAGTAGTATAGGACCCCAGAGGAACACTGAAGCTTTCTTT
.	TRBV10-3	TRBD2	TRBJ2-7	CAISNGLAGGTYEQYF	TGTGCCATCAGTAATGGACTAGCGGGGGGGACCTACGAGCAGTACTTC
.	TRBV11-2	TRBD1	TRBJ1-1	CASSRDRVTFF	TGTGCCAGCAGCCGTGACAGGGTAACTTTCTTT
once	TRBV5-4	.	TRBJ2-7	CASSLTLSRGHEQYF	TGTGCCAGCAGCTTAACCCTTAGCAGGGGCCACGAGCAGTACTTC
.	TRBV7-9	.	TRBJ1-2	CASSPGRGHGYTF	TGTGCCAGCAGCCCCGGGAGGGGCCATGGCTACACCTTC
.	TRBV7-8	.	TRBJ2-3	CASSTTDTQYF	TGTGCCAGCAGCACGACAGATACGCAGTATTTT
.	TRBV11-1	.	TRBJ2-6	CASSLFRSGANVLTF	TGTGCCAGCAGCCTTTTCCGCTCTGGGGCCAACGTCCTGACTTTC
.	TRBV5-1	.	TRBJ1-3	CASSSGASGNTIYF	TGCGCCAGCAGCTCAGGGGCGTCTGGAAACACCATATATTTT
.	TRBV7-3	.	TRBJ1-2	CASSPGGTYGYTF	TGTGCCAGCAGCCCCGGGGGCACTTATGGCTACACCTTC
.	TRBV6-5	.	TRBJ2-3	CASSYRGISGTDTQYF	TGTGCCAGCAGTTACCGGGGGATCTCGGGCACAGATACGCAGTATTTT
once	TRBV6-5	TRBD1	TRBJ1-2	CASSKQGNGYTF	TGTGCCAGCAGCAAACAGGGGAATGGCTACACCTTC
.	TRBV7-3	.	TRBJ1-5	CASSLSGNQPQHF	TGTGCCAGCAGCTTAAGTGGCAATCAGCCCCAGCATTTT
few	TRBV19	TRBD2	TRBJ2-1	CASSPGTSGSGSEQFF	TGTGCCAGTAGTCCCGGGACTAGCGGGAGTGGAAGTGAGCAGTTCTTC
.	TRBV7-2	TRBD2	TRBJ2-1	CASSLRWTSGGNNEQFF	TGTGCCAGCAGCTTACGATGGACTAGCGGGGGGAACAATGAGCAGTTCTTC
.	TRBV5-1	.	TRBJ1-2	CASSPSTNYGYTF	TGCGCCAGCAGCCCTTCTACTAACTATGGCTACACCTTC
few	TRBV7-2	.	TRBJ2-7	CASSPPRAGTYEQYF	TGTGCCAGCAGCCCACCCCGAGCGGGCACCTACGAGCAGTACTTC